These 21 T cell receptor beta chains originate from one sample sequenced in a study of T-cell memory formation after mild COVID-19 (dated by TCRdb to about 2021). The library relied on 5' RACE. Sequencing took place on an Illumina NovaSeq 6000. TCRdb handled the public reads itself, with Q25 trimming in fastp and clone calling in MiXCR, and kept productive beta chains. Entries that share a CDR3 protein sequence are merged under the most common genes and DNA. This sample comprises approximately 350,000 distinct CDR3 sequences, approximately 13% of them detected only once. The biggest ten clones account for about a fifth of the sample. Material: PBMCs or a T cell subset sorted from them (not recorded which). The source of these receptors is a man aged 18 to 30 who had mild COVID-19 (a few samples of this study predate the infection). The sample titles of this study are shuffled in the database, so cell type and time point are left out; the donor was told from shared clones.

In this sample, this clonotype turned up many times. This sequence joins TRBV7-8 and TRBJ1-5; D gene ambiguous. The V gene's germline CDR1 is SGHVS and CDR2 FQNEAQ. This CDR3 is 14 amino acids long. Trimming cost V 2 bases and J 5 bases, with 10 bases left between them. The CDR3 bases are TGTGCCAGCAGCTTAAGGAGGGTGGATCAGCCCCAGCATTTT. It translates to CASSLRRVDQPQHF.

The chain couples TRBV30 to TRBJ2-7; TRBD1 might be the D (6 bases). The CDR3 is 11 amino acids. V was trimmed by 2 bases and J by 6 bases, leaving 8 bases between them. The germline V gene encodes CDR1 GTSNPN and CDR2 SVGIG (reference sequence). In DNA form, the CDR3 reads TGTGCCTGGAGTCGAGGGGGCGAGCAGTACTTC. Protein sequence: CAWSRGGEQYF.

The chain recombines TRBV7-6 with TRBJ2-5; 8 positions agree with TRBD2. This CDR3 spans 18 amino acids. In germline, CDR1 is SGHVS, CDR2 FNYEAQ. J gave up 1 base and V 0 bases, and 10 bases lay outside the gene matches. The CDR3 loop reads CASSLAPWRGAFQETQYF. The CDR3 bases are TGTGCCAGCAGCTTAGCCCCCTGGCGGGGGGCTTTCCAAGAGACCCAGTACTTC.

This clonotype showed up many times. The genes are TRBV6-5 and TRBJ1-1; D possibly corresponds to TRBD1 (5 bases). CDR1 and CDR2 (germline): MNHEY, SVGAGI. The germline V and J ends were trimmed by 9 bases and 5 bases, with 13 bases remaining between them. CDR3 length: 12 amino acids. In nucleotides, the CDR3 is TGTGCCAGTCGTGGGGCTTATACTGAAGCTTTCTTT. This codes for CASRGAYTEAFF.

This clonotype was seen only a few times. V and J are TRBV6-5 and TRBJ2-1, with 9 bases identical to TRBD2. CDR3 size: 14 residues. CDR1 and CDR2 (germline): MNHEY, SVGAGI. The J segment lost 9 bases and the V segment lost 6 bases, leaving 9 bases of the junction unmatched. As DNA, the CDR3 is TGTGCCAGCAGGCGCGGGGGGGCCTTAAGTGAGCAGTTCTTC. Residues: CASRRGGALSEQFF.

This clonotype was counted between two and nine times. The chain links TRBV11-2 to TRBJ1-1, with 8 bases fitting TRBD1. V trimming: 5 bases; J trimming: 1 base; junction bases outside the gene matches: 3. CDR3 length: 14 amino acids. CDR1 SGHAT and CDR2 FQNNGV come from the germline V gene. In DNA, the CDR3 is TGTGCCAGCAGCCCCGACAGGGGGAACACTGAAGCTTTCTTT. Encoded protein: CASSPDRGNTEAFF.

This clonotype has just a few counts. The genes are TRBV10-3 and TRBJ1-4, with 10 bases identical to TRBD1. Trimming removed 4 bases from V and 5 bases from J; junction bases left unmatched: 10. CDR3 length: 17 amino acids. CDR1 and CDR2 (germline): ENHRY, SYGVKD. CDR3 DNA sequence: TGTGCCATCAGTGGTCGGATGCCGGGACAGGGGAATGAAAAACTGTTTTTT. Translation gives CAISGRMPGQGNEKLFF.

This clonotype has more than one count but fewer than ten. V and J are TRBV5-6 and TRBJ2-1; tentatively, D is TRBD1 (6 bases). The germline CDR1 and CDR2 sequences are SGHDT and YYEEEE. Trimming stripped 6 bases from V and 0 bases from J, with 10 bases between. The CDR3 runs 14 residues. The CDR3 DNA sequence: TGTGCCAGCACCTGGACAGTCTCCTACAATGAGCAGTTCTTC. As protein: CASTWTVSYNEQFF.

In its sample, this clonotype was seen many times. The chain recombines TRBV6-2 or TRBV6-3 with TRBJ1-4; no definite D call. V lost 5 bases to trimming and J lost 6 bases, with 7 bases between them. This CDR3 has 12 amino acids. The germline V gene has CDR1 MNHEY and CDR2 SVGEGT. CDR3 bases: TGTGCCAGCAGTCCCGCGGATGAAAAACTGTTTTTT. Translation gives CASSPADEKLFF.

This chain joins TRBV27 and TRBJ2-3, with 7 bases matching TRBD2. The CDR3 loop spans 16 amino acids. The junction had 9 bases not matched to a gene; V was cut back by 5 bases and J by 1 base. CDR1 and CDR2 (germline): MNHEY, SMNVEV (reference sequence). The CDR3 sequence: CASSPRGLAGTDTQYF. The CDR3, as DNA: TGTGCCAGCAGTCCCCGTGGGCTAGCGGGCACAGATACGCAGTATTTT.

This chain joins TRBV18 and TRBJ2-5, with TRBD1 as a possible D gene (5 bases). V was trimmed by 3 bases and J by 4 bases, leaving 12 bases between them. This CDR3 region has 14 residues. Germline V gives CDR1 KGHSH, CDR2 LQKENI. Written as DNA, the CDR3 is TGTGCCAGCTCACCCGCTACGCAGGGAGAGACCCAGTACTTC. Protein sequence: CASSPATQGETQYF.

The chain links TRBV7-9 to TRBJ1-4, with 9 bases that match TRBD1. V gave up 4 bases and J gave up 4 bases; unmatched junction bases: 7. Germline V CDR1 and CDR2: SEHNR, FQNEAQ (reference sequence). This CDR3 region has 16 residues. The CDR3 coding sequence is TGTGCCAGCAGCTCTAAAAACAGGGGGCTTAATGAAAAACTGTTTTTT. It encodes CASSSKNRGLNEKLFF.

The chain combines TRBV5-4 with TRBJ2-3; no firm D call. V dropped 1 base and J dropped 2 bases, with 8 bases sitting between them. This CDR3 region has 14 residues. Germline V gene sequence: CDR1 SGHNT, CDR2 YYREEE (reference sequence). The CDR3 coding sequence is TGTGCCAGCAGCTTGAAACAGTACACAGATACGCAGTATTTT. Translation gives CASSLKQYTDTQYF. Full variable domain (missing parts from reference TRBV5-4 and TRBJ2-3): ETGVTQSPTHLIKTRGQQVTLRCSSQSGHNTVSWYQQALGQGPQFIFQYYREEENGRGNFPPRFSGLQFPNYSSELNVNALELDDSALYLCASSLKQYTDTQYFGPGTRLTVL.

The chain employs TRBV4-1 and TRBJ2-1; D is unresolved. This CDR3 spans 15 amino acids. Germline lookup yields CDR1 MGHRA and CDR2 YSYEKL. Trimming cost V 1 base and J 0 bases, with 7 bases left between them. CDR3 nucleotide sequence: TGCGCCAGCAGCCAAGTGTGGAGCTCCTACAATGAGCAGTTCTTC. It is translated as CASSQVWSSYNEQFF.

The table lists this clonotype with a few counts. The V gene is TRBV20-1, the J gene TRBJ2-7, with 9 bases matching TRBD1. Germline CDR1 and CDR2: DFQATT and SNEGSKA (reference sequence). CDR3 length equals 15 residues. Unmatched junction bases numbered 9, after V lost 2 bases and J lost 4 bases. CDR3 in amino acids: CSARTGGAGNYEQYV. The CDR3 coding sequence is TGCAGTGCTAGAACAGGGGGCGCAGGGAATTACGAGCAGTACGTC.

This clonotype was recorded many times. The chain's CDR3 is CASSRDGKNIQYF. CDR3 bases: TGTGCCAGCAGTAGGGACGGAAAAAACATTCAGTACTTC. The rearrangement links TRBV6-5 to TRBJ2-4, with D possibly called TRBD1 or TRBD2 (5 bases each). The CDR3 contains 13 residues. Trimming stripped 5 bases from V and 4 bases from J, with 9 bases between. Germline V gene lookup returns CDR1 MNHEY and CDR2 SVGAGI.

This clonotype was counted only a few times. The rearrangement uses TRBV5-8 and TRBJ2-3; 9 bases line up with TRBD1. The CDR3 is made up of 15 amino acids. The germline gives CDR1 SGHTS, CDR2 YDEGEE. J lost 2 bases, V lost 4 bases, and 5 bases had no gene match. The chain's CDR3 is CASSIRDRDTDTQYF. The CDR3 DNA is TGTGCCAGCAGCATCCGGGACAGGGACACAGATACGCAGTATTTT.

The rearrangement links TRBV18 to TRBJ1-5; 7 bases are a match to TRBD1. This CDR3 has 14 residues. The V gene's germline CDR1 is KGHSH and CDR2 LQKENI. V shed 3 bases, J shed 4 bases, and the junction held 3 bases outside the gene matches. DNA for the CDR3: TGTGCCAGCTCACCCACGACAGGGAATCAGCCCCAGCATTTT. It codes for CASSPTTGNQPQHF.

V is TRBV4-1 and J is TRBJ1-3; no clear D gene. Germline V gene sequence: CDR1 MGHRA, CDR2 YSYEKL. The CDR3 sequence is 17 residues long. Trimming removed 4 bases from V and 6 bases from J, with 22 bases in between. CDR3 coding DNA: TGCGCCAGCAGCCGATCACGTACGGGAGAGATTATAAACACCATATATTTT. This gives the protein CASSRSRTGEIINTIYF.

This clonotype was counted a few times. This chain connects TRBV12-3 or TRBV12-4 to TRBJ1-1; 8 bases fit TRBD1. The CDR3 has 13 amino acids. V shed 6 bases, J shed 7 bases, and the junction held 7 bases outside the gene matches. CDR3 sequence: CASSLNTGGEAFF. Here the CDR3 DNA reads TGTGCCAGCAGCTTAAACACAGGGGGTGAAGCTTTCTTT.

Many counts were recorded for this clonotype. V and J are TRBV7-2 and TRBJ2-7, with 8 bases lining up with TRBD2. The CDR3 spans 15 residues. Germline V lookup: CDR1 SGHTA, CDR2 FQGNSA. V was pared by 5 bases and J by 3 bases, with 9 bases of the junction left unmatched. The CDR3 DNA sequence: TGTGCCAGCAGCCCGAACCGCGGGGGGAACTACGAGCAGTACTTC. It encodes CASSPNRGGNYEQYF.